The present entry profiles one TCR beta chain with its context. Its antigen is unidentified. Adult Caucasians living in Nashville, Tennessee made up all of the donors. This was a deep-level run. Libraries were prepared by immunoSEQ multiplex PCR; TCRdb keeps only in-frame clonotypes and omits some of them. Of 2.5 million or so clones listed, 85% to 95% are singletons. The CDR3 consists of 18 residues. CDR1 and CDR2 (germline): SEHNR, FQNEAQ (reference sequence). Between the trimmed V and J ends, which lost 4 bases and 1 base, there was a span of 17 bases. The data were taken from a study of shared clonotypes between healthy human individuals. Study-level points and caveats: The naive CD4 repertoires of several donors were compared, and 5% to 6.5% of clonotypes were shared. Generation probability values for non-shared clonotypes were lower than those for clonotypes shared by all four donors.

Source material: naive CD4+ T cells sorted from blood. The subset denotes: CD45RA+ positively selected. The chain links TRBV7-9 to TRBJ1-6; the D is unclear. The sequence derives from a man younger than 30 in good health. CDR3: CASSSDGVPISYNSPLHF. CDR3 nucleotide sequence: TGTGCCAGCAGCTCGGACGGCGTCCCTATTTCCTATAATTCACCCCTCCACTTT.